Below, 23 T cell receptor beta chains from the same sample are listed, as sequenced in a study of OX40 agonist ivuxolimab in advanced cancers. The repertoire was sequenced with immunoSEQ multiplex PCR; TCRdb's copy has only in-frame clones and lacks some. The sample consists of 100,000 or so clones, 87% of them appearing once. Sample: CD4+ or CD8+ T cells sorted from blood, taken in a trial of the OX40 agonist ivuxolimab. These receptors were collected from an adult with an advanced solid tumor such as melanoma, head and neck, liver or kidney cancer.

The CDR3 loop reads CASSLDRGSNQPQHF. CDR3 DNA: TGTGCCAGCAGCTTGGACAGGGGTAGCAATCAGCCCCAGCATTTT. The rearrangement joins TRBV11-2 to TRBJ1-5; 9 bases fit TRBD1. This CDR3 has 15 residues. Germline V gene data show CDR1 as SGHAT and CDR2 as FQNNGV. V was clipped by 3 bases and J by 0 bases; unmatched bases: 0.

This clone was seen only once. V and J are TRBV15 and TRBJ2-5; D could derive from TRBD1 or TRBD2 (5 bases each). The CDR3 is 15 amino acids. Germline values: CDR1 LNHNV, CDR2 YYDKDF (reference sequence). Trimming removed 2 bases from V and 2 bases from J, with 12 bases in between. In nucleotides, the CDR3 is TGTGCCACCAGCAGATTCAGAGAGGGGCAAGAGACCCAGTACTTC. This sequence encodes CATSRFREGQETQYF.

The chain employs TRBV9 and TRBJ1-3, with D possibly being TRBD1 (5 bases). Between the trimmed V and J ends, which lost 3 bases and 5 bases, there was a span of 15 bases. Germline assignment: CDR1 SGDLS and CDR2 YYNGEE. The CDR3 extends over 15 amino acids. The DNA of the CDR3 is TGTGCCAGCAGCGGTGGGACCGCTTATCGAAACACCATATATTTT. Its translation is CASSGGTAYRNTIYF.

The chain couples TRBV6-6 to TRBJ2-2; no reliable D call. The V and J ends lost 0 bases and 2 bases respectively, with 4 bases between them. Germline-derived CDR1 and CDR2 are MNHNY and SVGAGI (reference sequence). The CDR3 is made up of 14 amino acids. The DNA of the CDR3 is TGTGCCAGCAGTTACTCACCCAACACCGGGGAGCTGTTTTTT. This codes for CASSYSPNTGELFF.

This chain uses TRBV7-9 with TRBJ2-7, with D possibly matching TRBD1 (6 bases). V was pared by 4 bases and J by 2 bases, with 15 bases between. The CDR3 covers 15 residues. Germline V gene sequence: CDR1 SEHNR, CDR2 FQNEAQ (reference sequence). The CDR3 DNA reads TGTGCCAGCAGCTCTATTCGGGACAAAACCTACGAGCAGTACTTC. This codes for CASSSIRDKTYEQYF.

This chain uses TRBV10-2 with TRBJ1-2; D unclear. Germline V gene sequence: CDR1 WSHSY, CDR2 SAAADI. This CDR3 region has 14 residues. The V end lost 0 bases, the J end lost 14 bases, and 19 bases lay between the germline ends. The CDR3 coding sequence is TGCGCCAGCAGTGAGTCGAAAGGGCCCTCCGCCAGGACCTTC. Translation: CASSESKGPSARTF.

The genes are TRBV5-1 and TRBJ2-3, with 8 bases fitting TRBD2. V trimming: 0 bases; J trimming: 6 bases; junction bases outside the gene matches: 9. The germline CDR1 and CDR2 sequences are SGHRS and YFSETQ. The CDR3 contains 16 residues. The CDR3 DNA reads TGCGCCAGCAGCTTGGATGTGGCGGGGGGTACGGATACGCAGTATTTT. It is translated as CASSLDVAGGTDTQYF.

The sample holds one count of this clone. The V call is TRBV4-2, the J call TRBJ1-6; D remains ambiguous. The V end was cut by 4 bases, the J end by 4 bases, with 14 bases between. Germline CDR1 LGHNA, CDR2 YNFKEQ. The CDR3 loop spans 16 amino acids. The CDR3 DNA follows: TGTGCCAGCAGCCCGTGGGGAGGAGTTTATAATTCACCCCTCCACTTT. This codes for CASSPWGGVYNSPLHF.

This chain links TRBV7-2 with TRBJ1-3; perhaps TRBD1 as D (5 bases). The V end was cut by 6 bases, the J end by 3 bases, with 9 bases between. Germline V gene sequence: CDR1 SGHTA, CDR2 FQGNSA. CDR3 length equals 13 residues. The CDR3: CASRPGVGNTIYF. The CDR3 nucleotides are TGTGCCAGCAGGCCGGGGGTTGGAAACACCATATATTTT.

V is TRBV6-5 and J is TRBJ2-5; unclear D gene. Trimming cost V 4 bases and J 1 base, with 1 base left between them. The CDR3 runs 11 residues. Germline-derived CDR1 and CDR2 are MNHEY and SVGAGI. CDR3 in amino acids: CASSFQETQYF. The CDR3 DNA sequence: TGTGCCAGCAGTTTCCAAGAGACCCAGTACTTC.

J is TRBJ1-3 and V is TRBV21-1; TRBD1, the D gene given by the table, was not confirmed from the DNA. TRBV21-1 is deemed a pseudogene. This CDR3 is 18 amino acids long. CDR3 in amino acids: CASTEGDRRVSSGNTIYF. DNA of the CDR3: TGTGCCAGCACCGAGGGGGACAGACGTGTCAGCTCTGGAAACACCATATATTTT.

The gene calls are TRBV19 and TRBJ2-1, with 12 nucleotides matching TRBD2. This CDR3 region has 14 residues. Germline V gene sequence: CDR1 LNHDA, CDR2 SQIVND (reference sequence). V dropped 6 bases and J dropped 7; count of bases not matched to a gene: 4. The CDR3 nucleotides are TGTGCCAGTAGGTCTAGCGGGGGGGGTAATGAGCAGTTCTTC. Translating gives CASRSSGGGNEQFF.

The chain is built from TRBV2 and TRBJ1-6, with 7 nucleotides matching TRBD1. V was clipped by 6 bases and J by 5 bases; unmatched bases: 4. CDR1 and CDR2 (germline): SNHLY, FYNNEI. The CDR3 spans 14 residues. The CDR3, as DNA: TGTGCCAGCAGAGCTGACAGGGATAATTCACCCCTCCACTTT. It codes for CASRADRDNSPLHF.

The chain carries TRBV4-2 and TRBJ2-7; TRBD2 matches 9 bases. With V trimmed by 0 bases and J by 7 bases, 7 bases remained unmatched. The CDR3 contains 15 residues. Looked up from germline, CDR1 is LGHNA and CDR2 is YNFKEQ. For the CDR3, the DNA is TGTGCCAGCAGCCAAGATTGGCGGGGGGGCTTTGAGCAGTACTTC. Translating gives CASSQDWRGGFEQYF.

The V and J genes are TRBV13 and TRBJ1-1; D is perhaps TRBD1 (6 bases). The CDR3 is made up of 14 amino acids. Germline CDR1 reads PRHDT; CDR2 reads FYEKMQ (reference sequence). The V and J ends lost 5 bases and 3 bases respectively, with 13 bases between them. This chain's CDR3 is CASSHRVGDTEAFF. The CDR3, as DNA: TGTGCCAGCAGCCACAGGGTCGGGGACACTGAAGCTTTCTTT.

The chain recombines TRBV19 with TRBJ1-1; D gene uncertain. Trimming removed 1 base from V and 5 bases from J, with 14 bases in between. The germline V gene has CDR1 LNHDA and CDR2 SQIVND (reference sequence). The CDR3 loop spans 15 amino acids. The CDR3 loop is CASSIGARGGTEAFF. For the CDR3, the DNA is TGTGCCAGTAGTATAGGGGCCCGGGGAGGGACTGAAGCTTTCTTT.

This chain connects TRBV15 to TRBJ2-2; D may be TRBD2 (7 bases). Deletions cut 7 bases from V and 4 bases from J, with 13 bases between. Germline lookup yields CDR1 LNHNV and CDR2 YYDKDF (reference sequence). This CDR3 contains 14 residues. The CDR3: CATTGGGRTGELFF. DNA for the CDR3: TGTGCCACCACGGGCGGGGGCCGCACCGGGGAGCTGTTTTTT.

The chain uses TRBV2 and TRBJ2-3, with D perhaps TRBD1 or TRBD2 (5 bases each). Germline lookup yields CDR1 SNHLY and CDR2 FYNNEI. This CDR3 spans 16 amino acids. The ends were cut back, 5 bases at V and 2 bases at J, with 17 bases in the middle. CDR3 DNA: TGTGCCAGCAGTCCTGAGGGGAGACACATCACAGATACGCAGTATTTT. Amino acids: CASSPEGRHITDTQYF.

The J gene is TRBJ2-2, the V gene TRBV19, with D uncertain. This CDR3 has 15 amino acids. The germline CDR1 and CDR2 sequences are LNHDA and SQIVND (reference sequence). Trimming shortened V by 6 bases and J by 3 bases, and 14 bases separated the two germline ends. CDR3 bases: TGTGCCAGTAGGCCTCGGTTTGTAGACACCGGGGAGCTGTTTTTT. Its protein is CASRPRFVDTGELFF. The variable domain in full, completed from reference TRBV19 and TRBJ2-2, reads DGGITQSPKYLFRKEGQNVTLSCEQNLNHDAMYWYRQDPGQGLRLIYYSQIVNDFQKGDIAEGYSVSREKKESFPLTVTSAQKNPTAFYLCASRPRFVDTGELFFGEGSRLTVL.

In this sample, this clone turned up once. J is TRBJ1-4 and V is TRBV7-2, with 7 nucleotides matching TRBD1. V dropped 2 bases and J dropped 7; count of bases not matched to a gene: 4. The CDR3 is made up of 14 amino acids. CDR1 SGHTA and CDR2 FQGNSA come from the germline V gene. CDR3 protein: CASSLRQGGEKLFF. CDR3 nucleotides: TGTGCCAGCAGCTTAAGACAGGGAGGTGAAAAACTGTTTTTT.

This clone was seen a few times. The chain is built from TRBV2 and TRBJ2-7, with TRBD2 identical over 8 bases. The CDR3 contains 14 residues. CDR1 is SNHLY and CDR2 is FYNNEI in the germline V gene. V shed 4 bases, J shed 2 bases, and the junction held 4 bases outside the gene matches. CDR3 loop: CASSAGLGTYEQYF. CDR3 nucleotides: TGTGCCAGCAGTGCGGGACTAGGGACCTACGAGCAGTACTTC.

The genes are TRBV19 and TRBJ1-1; D is undetermined. The germline gives CDR1 LNHDA, CDR2 SQIVND (reference sequence). V lost 2 bases to trimming and J lost 3 bases, with 16 bases between them. The CDR3 sequence is 16 residues long. This CDR3 is CASSISPGFGDTEAFF. The CDR3 coding sequence is TGTGCCAGTAGTATATCTCCCGGGTTTGGCGACACTGAAGCTTTCTTT.

The chain recombines TRBV27 with TRBJ1-2; 9 bases map to TRBD1. Losses at the gene ends were 4 bases for V and 9 bases for J; bases not matched to a gene: 12. Germline values: CDR1 MNHEY, CDR2 SMNVEV (reference sequence). There are 15 residues in the CDR3. The CDR3 protein is CASSYWGDRVDSYTF. In DNA, the CDR3 is TGTGCCAGCAGTTATTGGGGGGACAGGGTTGATAGCTACACCTTC.